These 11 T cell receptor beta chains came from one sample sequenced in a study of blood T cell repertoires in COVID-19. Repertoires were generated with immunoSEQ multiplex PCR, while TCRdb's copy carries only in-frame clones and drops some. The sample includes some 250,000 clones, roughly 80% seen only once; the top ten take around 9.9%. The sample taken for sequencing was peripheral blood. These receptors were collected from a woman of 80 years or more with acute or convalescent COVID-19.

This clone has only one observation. The CDR3 region has the DNA TGCGCCAGCAGCTTGGCCGGCGCAGGGTGGGATGGCTACACCTTC. Its protein is CASSLAGAGWDGYTF. The chain uses TRBV5-1 and TRBJ1-2, with a possible D match to TRBD1 (5 bases). V lost 0 bases and J 6 bases, leaving 15 bases between the germline ends. The germline V gene has CDR1 SGHRS and CDR2 YFSETQ. The CDR3 consists of 15 residues.

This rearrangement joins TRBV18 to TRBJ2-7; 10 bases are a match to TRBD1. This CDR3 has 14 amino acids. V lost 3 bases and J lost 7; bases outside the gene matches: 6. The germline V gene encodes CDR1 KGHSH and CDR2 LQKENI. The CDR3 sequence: CASSPGQGVGEQYF. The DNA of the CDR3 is TGTGCCAGCTCACCTGGACAGGGGGTTGGTGAGCAGTACTTC.

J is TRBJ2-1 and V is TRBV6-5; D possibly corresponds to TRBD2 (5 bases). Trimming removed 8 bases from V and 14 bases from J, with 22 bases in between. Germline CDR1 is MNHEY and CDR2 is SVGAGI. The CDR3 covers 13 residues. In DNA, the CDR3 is TGTGCCAGCCGTTTAGAGACGGGGAATGGGGAGTTCTTC. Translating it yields CASRLETGNGEFF.

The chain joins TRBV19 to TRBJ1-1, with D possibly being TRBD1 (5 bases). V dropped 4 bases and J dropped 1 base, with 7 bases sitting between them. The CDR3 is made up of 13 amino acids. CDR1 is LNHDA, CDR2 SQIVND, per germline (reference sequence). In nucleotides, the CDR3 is TGTGCCAGTAGTAAGGGGCAGAACACTGAAGCTTTCTTT. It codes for CASSKGQNTEAFF.

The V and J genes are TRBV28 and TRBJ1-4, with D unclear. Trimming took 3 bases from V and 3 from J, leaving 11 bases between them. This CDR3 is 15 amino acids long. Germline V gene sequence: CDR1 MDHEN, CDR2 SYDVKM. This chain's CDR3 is CASSLGQVPNEKLFF. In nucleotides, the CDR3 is TGTGCCAGCAGTTTGGGTCAGGTGCCTAATGAAAAACTGTTTTTT.

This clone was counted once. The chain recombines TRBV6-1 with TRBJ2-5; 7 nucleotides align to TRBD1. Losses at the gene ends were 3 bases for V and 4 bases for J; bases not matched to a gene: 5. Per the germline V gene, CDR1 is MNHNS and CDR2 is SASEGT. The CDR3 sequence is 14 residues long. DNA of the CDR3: TGTGCCAGCAGTGACGCGGCAGGGGGAGAGACCCAGTACTTC. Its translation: CASSDAAGGETQYF.

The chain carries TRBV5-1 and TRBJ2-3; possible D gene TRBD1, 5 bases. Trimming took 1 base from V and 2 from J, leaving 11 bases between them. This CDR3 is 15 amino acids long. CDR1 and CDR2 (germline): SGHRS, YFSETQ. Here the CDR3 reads CASSLSGINTDTQYF. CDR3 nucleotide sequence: TGCGCCAGCAGCTTGTCAGGGATCAACACAGATACGCAGTATTTT.

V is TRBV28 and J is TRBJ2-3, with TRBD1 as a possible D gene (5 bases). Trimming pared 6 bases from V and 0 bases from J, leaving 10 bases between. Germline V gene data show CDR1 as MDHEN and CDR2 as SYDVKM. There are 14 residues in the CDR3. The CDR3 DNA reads TGTGCCAGCAGCCCTGACAGAAGCACAGATACGCAGTATTTT. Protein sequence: CASSPDRSTDTQYF.

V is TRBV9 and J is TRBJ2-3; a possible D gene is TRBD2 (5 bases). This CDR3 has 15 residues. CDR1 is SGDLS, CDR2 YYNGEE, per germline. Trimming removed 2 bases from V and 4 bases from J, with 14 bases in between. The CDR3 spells CASSVRVSGADTQYF. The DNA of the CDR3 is TGTGCCAGCAGCGTTCGGGTAAGCGGCGCAGATACGCAGTATTTT.

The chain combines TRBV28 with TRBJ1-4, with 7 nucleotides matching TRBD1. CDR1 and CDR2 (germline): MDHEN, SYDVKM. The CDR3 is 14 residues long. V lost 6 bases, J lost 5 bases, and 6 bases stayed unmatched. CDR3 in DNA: TGTGCCAGCAGGCAGACAGGGCCGAATGAAAAACTGTTTTTT. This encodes CASRQTGPNEKLFF.

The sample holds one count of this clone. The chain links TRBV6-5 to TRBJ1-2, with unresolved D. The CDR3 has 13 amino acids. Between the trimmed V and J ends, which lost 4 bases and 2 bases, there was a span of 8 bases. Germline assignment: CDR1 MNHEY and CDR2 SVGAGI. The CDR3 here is CASSSGRNYGYTF. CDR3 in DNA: TGTGCCAGCAGTTCGGGAAGGAACTATGGCTACACCTTC.